This T cell receptor (beta chain) was sequenced in a study of molecular identifiers for immune sequencing clone quantification. At the level of the study: RNA from around 18,000 or 91,000 naive CD8 cells was split five ways in replicates, with four sequenced. Study conclusions and caveats: Clones with over 20 RNA copies captured over 99% of effector molecules but under 1% of naive ones.

With respect to this clonotype: The antigen is not known.

V trimming: 6 bases; J trimming: 2 bases; junction bases outside the gene matches: 11. Per the germline V gene, CDR1 is MNHEY and CDR2 is SVGAGI. This CDR3 is built from 18 residues. One entry per CDR3 protein, called by TCRdb with MiXCR from the PCR reads. The data hold 50,000 to 70,000 distinct CDR3 sequences, with about a fifth observed a single time. The sample comprised naive CD8+ T cells from blood, with Jurkat cell RNA spiked in. Described subset: FACS-sorted CD8+CD4-CCR7+CD45RA+ naive T cells. The chain links TRBV6-5 to TRBJ2-1; 12 bases fit TRBD2. The TCR originated in a human donor in good health. Some libraries in this study had Jurkat cell RNA spiked in. CDR3 bases: TGTGCCAGCAGCCTGACTAGCGGGAGTCATTCCACCTACAATGAGCAGTTCTTC. As protein: CASSLTSGSHSTYNEQFF.